This TCR beta chain was sequenced during a study of blood T cells in healthy people across ages. Overall study results and limits: Among long-lived donors, naive CD4+ cells were more numerous and diversity higher than in aged donors.

Details on this clonotype: Its antigen is still unknown.

With V trimmed by 0 bases and J by 2 bases, 6 bases remained unmatched. CDR1 and CDR2 (germline): LGHNA, YNFKEQ. CDR3 size: 17 residues. PCR was performed a second time for roughly 7 to 12 cycles using a sample-barcoded 5' primer and a J-beta primer mix. A tag from a template-switch adaptor with 12 random nucleotides marked each cDNA molecule. TCRdb used MiXCR to reprocess the 5' RACE reads, holding one entry per CDR3 protein. Among about 1.6 million distinct CDR3 sequences listed, 30% to 40% were seen once. Drawing of peripheral blood yielded roughly 9.8 milliliters from each donor. Total RNA extracted from each sample amounted to at least 5.5 micrograms.

The sample consisted of blood. The receptor was isolated from a woman in her twenties or thirties in good health. The chain recombines TRBV4-2 with TRBJ2-3; TRBD2 agrees at 9 bases. The CDR3 sequence: CASSQDQAGGPTDTQYF. The DNA for the CDR3 is TGTGCCAGCAGCCAAGATCAGGCGGGGGGGCCCACAGATACGCAGTATTTT.